Each of the 20 T cell receptor beta chains below was sequenced from the same sample in a study of technical replicates of blood from four donors. TCRdb's copy holds only in-frame clones and misses some; the assay was immunoSEQ multiplex PCR. The sample includes approximately 59,000 clones, approximately 86% of them seen just once. The specimen was PBMCs. The receptors shown here come from a human donor in good health. Some clones in this sample may be carry-over from other donors' samples.

This chain joins TRBV5-6 and TRBJ2-3, with no clear D. Per the germline V gene, CDR1 is SGHDT and CDR2 is YYEEEE. V dropped 3 bases and J dropped 6 bases, with 8 bases sitting between them. The length of the CDR3 is 12 residues. CDR3 protein: CASSSRLDTQYF. In DNA form, the CDR3 reads TGTGCCAGCAGCTCCCGGTTGGATACGCAGTATTTT.

The chain's CDR3 is CASSLEQGVYEQYF. The CDR3 nucleotides read TGTGCCAGCAGCTTGGAGCAGGGTGTCTACGAGCAGTACTTC. This chain uses TRBV5-6 with TRBJ2-7; a possible D gene is TRBD1 (5 bases). The CDR3 contains 14 residues. Germline loops: CDR1 SGHDT, CDR2 YYEEEE. Trimming stripped 0 bases from V and 3 bases from J, with 10 bases between.

This chain uses TRBV5-6 with TRBJ2-4; TRBD1 might be the D (5 bases). CDR3 length: 15 amino acids. V was cut by 0 bases and J by 0 bases, with 7 bases left in between. CDR1 SGHDT and CDR2 YYEEEE come from the germline V gene. The CDR3 spells CASSLGQIAKNIQYF. In DNA form, the CDR3 reads TGTGCCAGCAGCTTGGGACAGATAGCCAAAAACATTCAGTACTTC.

This chain connects TRBV7-2 to TRBJ2-7; 8 bases agree with TRBD2. Germline V gives CDR1 SGHTA, CDR2 FQGNSA. The CDR3 has 16 residues. Trimming removed 1 base from V and 2 bases from J; junction bases left unmatched: 7. CDR3: CASSLDITAGAYEQYF. Here the CDR3 DNA reads TGTGCCAGCAGCTTAGACATAACAGCGGGAGCCTACGAGCAGTACTTC.

The CDR3 here is CASSPAMADPYEQYF. The CDR3 DNA sequence: TGTGCCAGCAGCCCGGCTATGGCGGATCCCTACGAGCAGTACTTC. The rearrangement links TRBV7-8 to TRBJ2-7; D ambiguous. CDR1 is SGHVS, CDR2 FQNEAQ, per germline. CDR3 size: 15 residues. V was pared by 5 bases and J by 2 bases, with 16 bases between.

The chain has TRBV2 and TRBJ1-1; tentative D call: TRBD1 (5 bases). Germline CDR1 and CDR2: SNHLY and FYNNEI. CDR3 size: 14 residues. Trimming removed 8 bases at V and 0 bases at J, with 13 bases between. The CDR3 loop is CASYQTGVNTEAFF. The DNA for the CDR3 is TGTGCCAGCTATCAAACAGGAGTGAACACTGAAGCTTTCTTT.

There are a few counts of this clone. The rearrangement links TRBV2 to TRBJ2-7; 9 bases align to TRBD2. Germline V gene data show CDR1 as SNHLY and CDR2 as FYNNEI. Losses at the gene ends were 6 bases for V and 0 bases for J; bases not matched to a gene: 3. The CDR3 length is 14 residues. CDR3 loop: CASRTSGSSYEQYF. The DNA of the CDR3 is TGTGCCAGCAGGACTAGCGGTAGCTCCTACGAGCAGTACTTC.

This sequence joins TRBV19 and TRBJ1-1; D not resolved. Germline CDR1 reads LNHDA; CDR2 reads SQIVND (reference sequence). The CDR3 runs 11 residues. Between the trimmed V and J ends, which lost 2 bases and 11 bases, there was a span of 9 bases. The CDR3 region has the DNA TGTGCCAGTAGTATAAGGGAGGTGGCTTTCTTT. Residues: CASSIREVAFF.

V is TRBV5-6 and J is TRBJ2-5; possibly TRBD2 for D (5 bases). From germline, CDR1 is SGHDT and CDR2 YYEEEE. Trimming took off 6 bases at V and 5 bases at J, with 17 bases between the two ends. The CDR3 spans 14 residues. CDR3: CASTHTGRGETQYF. CDR3 bases: TGTGCCAGCACCCACACTGGGAGAGGGGAGACCCAGTACTTC.

The V gene is TRBV5-1, the J gene TRBJ1-4, with TRBD1 matching over 7 bases. Germline V gene lookup returns CDR1 SGHRS and CDR2 YFSETQ. The ends lost 7 bases at V and 3 bases at J; junction bases unmatched: 6. The CDR3 sequence is 14 residues long. The CDR3 region is CASAKTGPNEKLFF. CDR3 in DNA: TGCGCCAGCGCCAAGACAGGGCCTAATGAAAAACTGTTTTTT.

The V call is TRBV21-1, the J call TRBJ2-7; TRBD2 is taken as the D call from the table, unchecked against the DNA. TRBV21-1 is an annotated pseudogene. The CDR3 sequence is 15 residues long. The CDR3 sequence: CASSKGIEGSYEQYF. CDR3 bases: TGTGCCAGCAGCAAAGGGATAGAGGGTTCCTACGAGCAGTACTTC.

The rearrangement uses TRBV5-1 and TRBJ1-1; TRBD1 is a possible D gene (6 bases). Between the trimmed V and J ends, which lost 4 bases and 3 bases, there was a span of 13 bases. The CDR3 sequence is 14 residues long. Per germline, CDR1 SGHRS and CDR2 YFSETQ. The CDR3 region has the DNA TGCGCCAGCAGCCTATCAGGGGATCACACTGAAGCTTTCTTT. It translates to CASSLSGDHTEAFF.

The CDR3 sequence: CAIAPTGPTMNTEAFF. The CDR3 DNA sequence: TGTGCCATCGCGCCAACAGGTCCGACCATGAACACTGAAGCTTTCTTT. The V and J genes are TRBV10-3 and TRBJ1-1, with D maybe TRBD1 (5 bases). Trimming removed 8 bases from V and 0 bases from J, with 19 bases in between. The germline gives CDR1 ENHRY, CDR2 SYGVKD. The CDR3 covers 16 residues.

The V and J genes are TRBV2 and TRBJ2-7; the match to TRBD1 covers 10 bases. CDR1 is SNHLY and CDR2 is FYNNEI in the germline V gene. This CDR3 region has 13 residues. The trim removed 7 bases at V and 4 bases at J, leaving 4 bases unmatched. The CDR3 DNA sequence: TGTGCCAGCACCGGGACAGGGGCTTACGAGCAGTACTTC. Translated, it gives CASTGTGAYEQYF.

This clone was seen once. This chain joins TRBV11-2 and TRBJ2-1; D possibly corresponds to TRBD2 (5 bases). Germline CDR1 SGHAT, CDR2 FQNNGV. The length of the CDR3 is 15 residues. Trimming pared 8 bases from V and 4 bases from J, leaving 18 bases between. The chain's CDR3 is CASAPNSGEYNEQFF. The CDR3 DNA reads as TGTGCCAGCGCCCCGAACAGCGGCGAGTACAATGAGCAGTTCTTC.

The rearrangement joins TRBV2 to TRBJ2-3, with 8 bases fitting TRBD2. The CDR3 extends over 15 amino acids. V gave up 3 bases and J gave up 4 bases; unmatched junction bases: 6. Germline CDR1 and CDR2: SNHLY and FYNNEI. The CDR3 DNA reads TGTGCCAGCAGTGACCCGGGGGGGCTCGCAGATACGCAGTATTTT. It specifies CASSDPGGLADTQYF. Complete variable domain (other parts from reference TRBV2 and TRBJ2-3): EPEVTQTPSHQVTQMGQEVILRCVPISNHLYFYWYRQILGQKVEFLVSFYNNEISEKSEIFDDQFSVERPDGSNFTLKIRSTKLEDSAMYFCASSDPGGLADTQYFGPGTRLTVL.

The chain joins TRBV2 to TRBJ1-5, with unresolved D. CDR3 length: 15 amino acids. Germline lookup yields CDR1 SNHLY and CDR2 FYNNEI. V lost 1 base and J 4 bases, leaving 11 bases between the germline ends. The CDR3 nucleotides are TGTGCCAGCAGTGAAGAAGCAGGAAGAAATCAGCCCCAGCATTTT. This sequence encodes CASSEEAGRNQPQHF.

The chain is built from TRBV7-2 and TRBJ2-7; D is perhaps TRBD2 (6 bases). The CDR3 has 16 amino acids. V was shortened by 0 bases and J by 0 bases, with 12 bases between the two germline ends. The germline V gene encodes CDR1 SGHTA and CDR2 FQGNSA. The CDR3 sequence is CASSLARGGYSYEQYF. CDR3 nucleotide sequence: TGTGCCAGCAGCTTAGCGCGGGGCGGCTACTCCTACGAGCAGTACTTC.

V gene TRBV5-4 combines with J gene TRBJ1-1; D is ambiguous. Between the trimmed V and J ends, which lost 2 bases and 1 base, there was a span of 9 bases. The CDR3 contains 14 residues. Per germline, CDR1 SGHNT and CDR2 YYREEE (reference sequence). This chain's CDR3 is CASSFGQRNTEAFF. CDR3 nucleotide sequence: TGTGCCAGCAGCTTTGGGCAGAGGAACACTGAAGCTTTCTTT.

The chain carries TRBV6-6 and TRBJ1-6, with D uncertain. Germline CDR1 is MNHNY and CDR2 is SVGAGI (reference sequence). Trimming cost V 6 bases and J 5 bases, with 8 bases left between them. This CDR3 comprises 13 residues. The CDR3 region has the DNA TGTGCCAGCAGGCCAGGAAATAATTCACCCCTCCACTTT. Encoded protein: CASRPGNNSPLHF.